This TCR beta chain is drawn from a study of shared T cell receptors in the human thymus. The method was immunoSEQ multiplex PCR; TCRdb's version includes in-frame clones alone and lacks a portion of them. The repertoire includes hundreds of thousands of clones, approximately 80% of them detected once, and about 0.013% sits in the top ten. These data also formed part of another study, on human thymus T cells.

This TCR was sampled from a boy under two years old with a congenital heart defect. Sequenced: thymocytes.

The CDR3 spells CASGLVPGDRGPACGYTF. CDR3 DNA: TGTGCTAGTGGTTTGGTACCGGGGGACAGGGGACCGGCTTGTGGCTACACCTTC. The chain links TRBV12-5 to TRBJ1-2; 10 bases agree with TRBD1. The V and J ends lost 0 bases and 7 bases, in that order; junction bases with no gene match: 14. The CDR3 has 18 amino acids. The germline gives CDR1 LGHNT, CDR2 FRNRAP.